The entry below gives a single TCR beta chain sequence along with its context. Its antigen is unknown. The sample originates from a study of cytomegalovirus exposure and HLA in healthy donors. Both 60 Vbeta primers and 13 Jbeta primers went into the PCR. TCRdb keeps only in-frame clones here, not all; method: immunoSEQ multiplex PCR. The sample shows approximately 250,000 clones, around four fifths of them seen only once. The J segment lost 6 bases and the V segment lost 8 bases, leaving 13 bases of the junction unmatched. This CDR3 spans 14 amino acids. CDR1 is SEHNR, CDR2 FQNEAQ, per germline (reference sequence). General study findings and limits: TCR beta sequences reportedly predicted most subjects' HLA-A and HLA-B alleles accurately. A later analysis found most CMV-associated TCR beta chains apparently HLA-restricted.

The receptor's source is a boy younger than 18 in good health and CMV-seronegative. This chain connects TRBV7-9 to TRBJ2-7; 7 bases agree with TRBD1. The sample comprised PBMCs. CDR3 sequence: CASGMGQLSAEQYF. The CDR3 coding sequence is TGTGCCAGCGGAATGGGACAGCTAAGCGCCGAGCAGTACTTC.